This T cell receptor (beta chain) was retrieved from a study of blood T cell repertoires in COVID-19. The CDR3 loop spans 15 amino acids. Germline V gene data show CDR1 as KGHSH and CDR2 as LQKENI. J lost 2 bases, V lost 2 bases, and 4 bases had no gene match. The table came from immunoSEQ multiplex PCR; TCRdb's copy has only in-frame clones and leaves some out. This table has about 250,000 clones, 86% appearing once. This clonotype originated in a man aged 40-50 years who had recovered from COVID-19. The genes are TRBV18 and TRBJ2-3; 7 nucleotides align to TRBD2. The sequenced sample consisted of PBMCs or T cells enriched from blood (not recorded which). The CDR3 is CASSPNRDYTDTQYF. CDR3 DNA sequence: TGTGCCAGCTCACCAAATAGGGACTACACAGATACGCAGTATTTT.